These 25 T cell receptor beta chains were all obtained from the same sample, sequenced in a study of cytomegalovirus exposure and HLA in healthy donors. The PCR made use of 60 Vbeta and 13 Jbeta primers. Here immunoSEQ multiplex PCR was the method, and the copy in TCRdb shows in-frame clones only, minus some. This repertoire shows under 200,000 clones, approximately 80% found once; its top ten account for over 2%. Material for sequencing was PBMCs. The receptors here all came from a woman in her forties in good health and CMV-seropositive.

This chain uses TRBV2 with TRBJ2-1; D may be TRBD2 (5 bases). The CDR3 is 12 residues long. CDR1 is SNHLY, CDR2 FYNNEI, per germline. V was trimmed by 6 bases and J by 7 bases, leaving 10 bases between them. CDR3 bases: TGTGCCAGCAGCCCCTCGGGGAATGAGCAGTTCTTC. Translation gives CASSPSGNEQFF.

The gene calls are TRBV4-1 and TRBJ2-1; TRBD2 is a possible D gene (6 bases). Germline V gene data show CDR1 as MGHRA and CDR2 as YSYEKL. The length of the CDR3 is 16 residues. V lost 0 bases and J 0 bases, leaving 9 bases between the germline ends. CDR3 protein: CASSQEAGNSYNEQFF. The CDR3 DNA reads as TGCGCCAGCAGCCAAGAGGCGGGGAACTCCTACAATGAGCAGTTCTTC.

DNA of the CDR3: TGCAGTGCTAGGGAGGTTGAGACCCAGTACTTC. This codes for CSAREVETQYF. This sequence joins TRBV20-1 and TRBJ2-5; D perhaps matches TRBD2 (5 bases). Germline values: CDR1 DFQATT, CDR2 SNEGSKA (reference sequence). Trimming removed 3 bases at V and 5 bases at J, with 7 bases between. The length of the CDR3 is 11 residues.

The chain links TRBV5-4 to TRBJ2-7, with 7 bases identical to TRBD1. The CDR3 is made up of 15 amino acids. Germline trimming cut 4 bases from V and 3 bases from J; bases unmatched to any gene: 10. Germline-derived CDR1 and CDR2 are SGHNT and YYREEE (reference sequence). CDR3: CASSQDGDSYYEQYF. Written as DNA, the CDR3 is TGTGCCAGCAGCCAAGATGGGGACAGCTACTACGAGCAGTACTTC.

This clone came up once. This sequence joins TRBV14 and TRBJ2-3; D is unclear. The germline V gene has CDR1 SGHDN and CDR2 FVKESK. This CDR3 is 15 amino acids long. The ends were cut back, 4 bases at V and 2 bases at J, with 13 bases in the middle. The CDR3 bases are TGTGCCAGCAGCCTCGTGACTTCAGACACAGATACGCAGTATTTT. It codes for CASSLVTSDTDTQYF.

The chain recombines TRBV6-1 with TRBJ2-7; 9 nucleotides align to TRBD1. The CDR3 is 14 residues long. Germline values: CDR1 MNHNS, CDR2 SASEGT. The trim removed 9 bases at V and 2 bases at J, leaving 8 bases unmatched. For the CDR3, the DNA is TGTGCCAGTGGGACAGGGTCATCAACCTACGAGCAGTACTTC. Amino acid sequence: CASGTGSSTYEQYF.

This chain connects TRBV6-6 to TRBJ2-5, with D possibly matching TRBD2 (7 bases). Trimming pared 4 bases from V and 1 base from J, leaving 16 bases between. There are 16 residues in the CDR3. The germline gives CDR1 MNHNY, CDR2 SVGAGI (reference sequence). The CDR3 DNA sequence: TGTGCCAGCAGTTCCTGGGGGCGGGGGCGCCAAGAGACCCAGTACTTC. Translation: CASSSWGRGRQETQYF.

The chain uses TRBV27 and TRBJ2-2; 7 positions agree with TRBD1. The CDR3 has 14 residues. Germline CDR1 MNHEY, CDR2 SMNVEV (reference sequence). V shed 4 bases, J shed 3 bases, and the junction held 2 bases outside the gene matches. The CDR3 coding sequence is TGTGCCAGCAGTTCGACAGGGTACACCGGGGAGCTGTTTTTT. It is translated as CASSSTGYTGELFF.

The rearrangement uses TRBV27 and TRBJ1-1, with 9 bases matching TRBD1. Unmatched junction bases numbered 5, after V lost 2 bases and J lost 4 bases. This CDR3 is 15 amino acids long. Germline CDR1 MNHEY, CDR2 SMNVEV (reference sequence). The CDR3 region is CASSLTPDRGTEAFF. CDR3 DNA sequence: TGTGCCAGCAGTTTAACCCCGGACAGGGGCACTGAAGCTTTCTTT.

The DNA for the CDR3 is TGTGCCAGCAGTTCGATTCTAGGGGGGAACACTGAAGCTTTCTTT. The encoded protein is CASSSILGGNTEAFF. The chain joins TRBV6-5 to TRBJ1-1; TRBD1 is a possible D gene (6 bases). The CDR3 loop spans 15 amino acids. The germline gives CDR1 MNHEY, CDR2 SVGAGI. With 4 bases removed from V and 1 base from J, the gap between germline ends came to 13 bases.

CDR3: CSASVGETQYF. CDR3 DNA: TGCAGTGCTAGCGTCGGAGAGACCCAGTACTTC. The rearrangement uses TRBV20-1 and TRBJ2-5; no clear D. The CDR3 is made up of 11 amino acids. Deletions cut 3 bases from V and 4 bases from J, with 6 bases between. Germline V CDR1 and CDR2: DFQATT, SNEGSKA (reference sequence).

The V call is TRBV5-6, the J call TRBJ2-2, with D possibly matching TRBD1 (6 bases). V dropped 7 bases and J dropped 1 base, with 14 bases sitting between them. The CDR3 covers 15 residues. CDR1 SGHDT and CDR2 YYEEEE come from the germline V gene. CDR3 coding DNA: TGTGCCAGCTCTCCCGGCAGGGGGAACACCGGGGAGCTGTTTTTT. Residues: CASSPGRGNTGELFF.

The genes are TRBV19 and TRBJ2-3; 13 bases are shared with TRBD2. Trimming cost V 4 bases and J 6 bases; bases outside gene matches: 10. Germline lookup yields CDR1 LNHDA and CDR2 SQIVND (reference sequence). This CDR3 region has 17 residues. CDR3 amino acids: CASSNRPLAGGPDTQYF. CDR3 bases: TGTGCCAGTAGTAACCGCCCACTAGCGGGAGGGCCTGATACGCAGTATTTT.

This clone came up a few times. The chain carries TRBV5-1 and TRBJ2-5; the D gene is possibly TRBD2 (5 bases). This CDR3 contains 17 residues. Germline CDR1 and CDR2: SGHRS and YFSETQ. Trimming stripped 2 bases from V and 3 bases from J, with 20 bases between. As DNA, the CDR3 is TGCGCCAGCAGCTTCCCTCGAGGAGCGGCGCGAGAAGAGACCCAGTACTTC. This gives the protein CASSFPRGAAREETQYF.

V and J are TRBV7-6 and TRBJ1-3; 7 bases fit TRBD1. The CDR3 has 19 residues. V was pared by 6 bases and J by 0 bases, with 17 bases of the junction left unmatched. Germline CDR1 SGHVS, CDR2 FNYEAQ. The CDR3 sequence is CASRPRQGSLKGSGNTIYF. The CDR3, as DNA: TGTGCCAGCAGACCCCGACAGGGCAGTCTGAAAGGCTCTGGAAACACCATATATTTT.

The chain has TRBV10-3 and TRBJ2-2; the match to TRBD2 covers 7 bases. The CDR3 is 15 amino acids. V shed 7 bases and J 5 bases; nucleotides not matched to a gene: 10. Germline V gives CDR1 ENHRY, CDR2 SYGVKD. The chain's CDR3 is CAINGYGAGTGELFF. The CDR3 region has the DNA TGTGCCATCAATGGGTACGGAGCGGGGACCGGGGAGCTGTTTTTT.

The V call is TRBV28, the J call TRBJ2-2, with D unresolved. The CDR3 extends over 13 amino acids. Germline loops: CDR1 MDHEN, CDR2 SYDVKM. The ends were cut back, 10 bases at V and 4 bases at J, with 13 bases in the middle. The CDR3 DNA follows: TGTGCCACCGGCGTTTCGGGCACCGGGGAGCTGTTTTTT. This gives the protein CATGVSGTGELFF.

This sequence joins TRBV21-1 and TRBJ1-3. TRBV21-1 is reported as a pseudogene. The CDR3 has 14 amino acids. The CDR3 nucleotides are TGTGCCAGCAGCGAACGACGGAGTGGAAACACCATATATTTT. Translating gives CASSERRSGNTIYF.

J is TRBJ1-2 and V is TRBV19, with no clear D. Germline V gives CDR1 LNHDA, CDR2 SQIVND (reference sequence). There are 13 residues in the CDR3. V lost 4 bases to trimming and J lost 8 bases, with 14 bases between them. This chain's CDR3 is CASSNEVSYGYTF. The CDR3 region has the DNA TGTGCCAGTAGTAATGAAGTTTCCTACGGCTACACCTTC.

The chain joins TRBV19 to TRBJ1-2, with D uncertain. Trimming removed 1 base at V and 3 bases at J, with 9 bases between. This CDR3 is built from 14 residues. The germline V gene has CDR1 LNHDA and CDR2 SQIVND (reference sequence). The CDR3 is CASSIGSTYYGYTF. The CDR3 nucleotides read TGTGCCAGTAGTATAGGGAGTACCTACTATGGCTACACCTTC.

The chain is built from TRBV4-1 and TRBJ2-1, with 7 bases lining up with TRBD2. This CDR3 spans 15 amino acids. The germline gives CDR1 MGHRA, CDR2 YSYEKL. The J segment lost 3 bases and the V segment lost 4 bases, leaving 6 bases of the junction unmatched. CDR3 bases: TGCGCCAGCAGCCCACTCGCGGGGGTCTACAATGAGCAGTTCTTC. Translated: CASSPLAGVYNEQFF.

This clone was recorded only once. The V gene is TRBV18, the J gene TRBJ1-5; D gene unclear. CDR3 size: 13 residues. V lost 5 bases and J 5 bases, leaving 10 bases between the germline ends. Germline CDR1 KGHSH, CDR2 LQKENI. CDR3 bases: TGTGCCAGCTCAAAGCGGGCCGATCAGCCCCAGCATTTT. It translates to CASSKRADQPQHF.

This clone is a singleton in its sample. The V and J genes are TRBV5-1 and TRBJ2-5, with a tentative D call TRBD1 (6 bases). V lost 1 base and J 4 bases, leaving 14 bases between the germline ends. There are 15 residues in the CDR3. Germline V gene sequence: CDR1 SGHRS, CDR2 YFSETQ. The CDR3 DNA sequence: TGCGCCAGCAGCTTGTTTCAGGGGCCCGTAGAGACCCAGTACTTC. Translated: CASSLFQGPVETQYF.

This chain joins TRBV27 and TRBJ1-4, with TRBD1 identical over 8 bases. This CDR3 spans 15 amino acids. CDR1 is MNHEY and CDR2 is SMNVEV in the germline V gene (reference sequence). V lost 5 bases, J lost 4 bases, and 6 bases stayed unmatched. The CDR3 sequence is CASSPGQGNNEKLFF. CDR3 sequence (DNA): TGTGCCAGCAGTCCCGGACAGGGAAATAATGAAAAACTGTTTTTT.

The chain links TRBV9 to TRBJ2-7, with a weak D call TRBD1 (6 bases). CDR3 size: 14 residues. Germline V gene sequence: CDR1 SGDLS, CDR2 YYNGEE. V lost 0 bases and J 5 bases, leaving 12 bases between the germline ends. CDR3 DNA: TGTGCCAGCAGCGTAGACAGGGACGGGAACGAGCAGTACTTC. It is translated as CASSVDRDGNEQYF.